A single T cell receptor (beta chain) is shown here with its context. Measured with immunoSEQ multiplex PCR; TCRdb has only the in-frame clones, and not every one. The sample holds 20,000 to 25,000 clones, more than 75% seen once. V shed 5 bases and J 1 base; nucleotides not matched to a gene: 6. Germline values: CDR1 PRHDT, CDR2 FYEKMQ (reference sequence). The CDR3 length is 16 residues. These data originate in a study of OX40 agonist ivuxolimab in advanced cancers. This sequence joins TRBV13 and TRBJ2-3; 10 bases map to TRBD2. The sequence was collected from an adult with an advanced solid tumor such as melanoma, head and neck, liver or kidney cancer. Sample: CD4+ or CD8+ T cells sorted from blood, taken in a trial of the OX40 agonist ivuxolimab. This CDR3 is CASSREREGGTDTQYF. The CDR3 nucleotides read TGTGCCAGCAGCCGAGAGCGGGAGGGGGGCACAGATACGCAGTATTTT.